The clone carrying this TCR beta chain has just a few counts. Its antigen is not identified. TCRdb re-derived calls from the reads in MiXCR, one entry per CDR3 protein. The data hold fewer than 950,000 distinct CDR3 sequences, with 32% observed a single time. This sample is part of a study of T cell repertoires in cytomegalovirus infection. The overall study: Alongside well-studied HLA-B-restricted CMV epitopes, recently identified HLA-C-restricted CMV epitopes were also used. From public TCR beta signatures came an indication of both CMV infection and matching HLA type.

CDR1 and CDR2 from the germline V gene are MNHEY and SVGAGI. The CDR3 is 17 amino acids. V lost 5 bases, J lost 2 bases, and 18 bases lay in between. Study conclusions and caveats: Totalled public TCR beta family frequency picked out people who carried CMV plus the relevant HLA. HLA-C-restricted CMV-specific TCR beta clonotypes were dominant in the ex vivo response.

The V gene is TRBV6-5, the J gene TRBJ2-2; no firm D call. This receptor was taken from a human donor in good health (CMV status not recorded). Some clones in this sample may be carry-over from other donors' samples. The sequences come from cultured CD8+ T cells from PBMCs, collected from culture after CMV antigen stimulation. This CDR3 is CASSDHPRTGNTGELFF. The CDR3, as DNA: TGTGCCAGCAGTGATCATCCCCGGACCGGTAACACCGGGGAGCTGTTTTTT.